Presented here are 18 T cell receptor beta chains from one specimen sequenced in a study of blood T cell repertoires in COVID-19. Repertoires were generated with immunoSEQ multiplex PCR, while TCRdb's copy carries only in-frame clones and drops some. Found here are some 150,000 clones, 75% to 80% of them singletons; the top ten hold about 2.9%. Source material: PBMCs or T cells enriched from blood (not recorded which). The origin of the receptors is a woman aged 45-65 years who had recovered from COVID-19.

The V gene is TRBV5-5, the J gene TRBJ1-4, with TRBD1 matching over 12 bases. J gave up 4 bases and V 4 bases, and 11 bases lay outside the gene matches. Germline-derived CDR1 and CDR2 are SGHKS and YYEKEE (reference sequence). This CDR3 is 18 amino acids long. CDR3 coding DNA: TGTGCCAGCAGCAGCACCGGGACAGGGGGCTTGGGTAATGAAAAACTGTTTTTT. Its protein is CASSSTGTGGLGNEKLFF.

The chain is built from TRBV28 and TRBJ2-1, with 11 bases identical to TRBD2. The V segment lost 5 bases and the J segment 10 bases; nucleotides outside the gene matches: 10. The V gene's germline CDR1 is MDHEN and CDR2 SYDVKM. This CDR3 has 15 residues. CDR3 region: CASSTRLAGRHEQFF. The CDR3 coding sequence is TGTGCCAGCAGTACCCGACTAGCGGGACGTCACGAGCAGTTCTTC.

DNA for the CDR3: TGTGCCAGTAGTCTCGGCGGGAGGGCCTCCGTTACGCAGTATTTT. It translates to CASSLGGRASVTQYF. The V call is TRBV19, the J call TRBJ2-3, with 9 bases matching TRBD2. V gave up 5 bases and J gave up 8 bases; unmatched junction bases: 11. Per the germline V gene, CDR1 is LNHDA and CDR2 is SQIVND (reference sequence). The CDR3 totals 15 residues.

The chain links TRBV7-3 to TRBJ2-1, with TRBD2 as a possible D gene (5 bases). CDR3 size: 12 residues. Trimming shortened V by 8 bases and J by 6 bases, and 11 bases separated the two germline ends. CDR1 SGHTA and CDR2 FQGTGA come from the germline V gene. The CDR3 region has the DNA TGTGCCAGCGCCCTTACTAGCAATGAGCAGTTCTTC. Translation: CASALTSNEQFF.

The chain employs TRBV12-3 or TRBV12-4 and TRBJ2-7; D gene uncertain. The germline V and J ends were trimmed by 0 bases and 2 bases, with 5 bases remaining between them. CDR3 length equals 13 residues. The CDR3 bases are TGTGCCAGCAGTTTAGCCGTTGCCTACGAGCAGTACTTC. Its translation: CASSLAVAYEQYF.

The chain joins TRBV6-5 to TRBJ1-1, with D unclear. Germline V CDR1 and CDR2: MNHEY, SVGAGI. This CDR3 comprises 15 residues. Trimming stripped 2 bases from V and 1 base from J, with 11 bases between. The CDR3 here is CASSYERPGNTEAFF. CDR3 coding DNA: TGTGCCAGCAGTTACGAGCGCCCGGGGAACACTGAAGCTTTCTTT.

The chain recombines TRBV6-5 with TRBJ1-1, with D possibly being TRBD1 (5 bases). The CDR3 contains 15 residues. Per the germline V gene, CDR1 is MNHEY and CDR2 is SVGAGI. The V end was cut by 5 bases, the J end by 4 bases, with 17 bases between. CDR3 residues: CASSRQQIQGTEAFF. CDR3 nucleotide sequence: TGTGCCAGCAGTCGTCAGCAGATCCAGGGCACTGAAGCTTTCTTT.

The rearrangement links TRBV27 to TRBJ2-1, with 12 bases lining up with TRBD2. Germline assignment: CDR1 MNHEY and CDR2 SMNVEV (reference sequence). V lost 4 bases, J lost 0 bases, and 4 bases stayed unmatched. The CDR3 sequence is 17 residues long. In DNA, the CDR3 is TGTGCCAGCAGTTCCCTGACTAGCGGGAGCTCCTACAATGAGCAGTTCTTC. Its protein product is CASSSLTSGSSYNEQFF.

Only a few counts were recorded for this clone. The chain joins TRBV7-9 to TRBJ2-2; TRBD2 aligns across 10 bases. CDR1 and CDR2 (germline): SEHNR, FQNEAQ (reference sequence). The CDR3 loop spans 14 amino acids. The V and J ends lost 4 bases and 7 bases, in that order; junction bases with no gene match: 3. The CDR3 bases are TGTGCCAGCAGCTCTAGCGGGGGAGGCGGGGAGCTGTTTTTT. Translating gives CASSSSGGGGELFF.

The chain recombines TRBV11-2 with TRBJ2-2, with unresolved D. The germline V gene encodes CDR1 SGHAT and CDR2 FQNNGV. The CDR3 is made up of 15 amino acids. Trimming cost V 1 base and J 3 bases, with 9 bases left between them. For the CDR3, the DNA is TGTGCCAGCAGCTTAGTCCCTCGGGACACCGGGGAGCTGTTTTTT. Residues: CASSLVPRDTGELFF.

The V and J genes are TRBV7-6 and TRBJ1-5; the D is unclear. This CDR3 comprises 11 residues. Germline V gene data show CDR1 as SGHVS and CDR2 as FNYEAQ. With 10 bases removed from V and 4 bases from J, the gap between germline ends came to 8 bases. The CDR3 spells CATRENQPQHF. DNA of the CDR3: TGTGCCACCCGGGAGAATCAGCCCCAGCATTTT.

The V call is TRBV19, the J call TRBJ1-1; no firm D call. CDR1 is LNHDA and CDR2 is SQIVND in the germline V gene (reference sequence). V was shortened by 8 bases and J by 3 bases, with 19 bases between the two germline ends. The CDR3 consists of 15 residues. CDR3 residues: CASGSLGQSYTEAFF. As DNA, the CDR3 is TGTGCCAGTGGTAGCTTGGGCCAGAGTTACACTGAAGCTTTCTTT.

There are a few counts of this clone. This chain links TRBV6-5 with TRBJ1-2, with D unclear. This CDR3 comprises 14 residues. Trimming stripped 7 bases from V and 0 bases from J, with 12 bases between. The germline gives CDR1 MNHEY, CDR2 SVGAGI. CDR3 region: CASTPLTSNYGYTF. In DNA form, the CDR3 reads TGTGCCAGCACACCTTTAACTTCTAACTATGGCTACACCTTC.

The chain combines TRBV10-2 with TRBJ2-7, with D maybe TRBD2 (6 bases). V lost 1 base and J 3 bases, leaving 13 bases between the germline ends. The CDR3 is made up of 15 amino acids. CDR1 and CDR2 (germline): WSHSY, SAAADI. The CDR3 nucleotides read TGCGCCAGCAGTGAGTTCGTGGCGGGGCTCTACGAGCAGTACTTC. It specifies CASSEFVAGLYEQYF.

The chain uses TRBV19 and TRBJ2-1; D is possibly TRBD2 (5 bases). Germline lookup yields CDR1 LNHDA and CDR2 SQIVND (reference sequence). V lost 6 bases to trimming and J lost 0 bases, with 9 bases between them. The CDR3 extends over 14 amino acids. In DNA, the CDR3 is TGTGCCAGTAGGGGCGGGTTCTCCTACAATGAGCAGTTCTTC. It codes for CASRGGFSYNEQFF.

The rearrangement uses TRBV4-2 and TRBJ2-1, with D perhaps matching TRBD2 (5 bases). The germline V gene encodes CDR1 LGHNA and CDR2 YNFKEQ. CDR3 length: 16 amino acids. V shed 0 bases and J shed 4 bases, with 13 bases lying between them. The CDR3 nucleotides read TGTGCCAGCAGCCAAGATACGCGGGCCAGTTACAATGAGCAGTTCTTC. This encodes CASSQDTRASYNEQFF.

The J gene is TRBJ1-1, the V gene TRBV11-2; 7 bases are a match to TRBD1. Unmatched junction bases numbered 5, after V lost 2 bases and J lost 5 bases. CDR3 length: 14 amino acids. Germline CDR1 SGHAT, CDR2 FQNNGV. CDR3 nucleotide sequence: TGTGCCAGCAGCTTACCGACAGGGAAGACTGAAGCTTTCTTT. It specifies CASSLPTGKTEAFF.

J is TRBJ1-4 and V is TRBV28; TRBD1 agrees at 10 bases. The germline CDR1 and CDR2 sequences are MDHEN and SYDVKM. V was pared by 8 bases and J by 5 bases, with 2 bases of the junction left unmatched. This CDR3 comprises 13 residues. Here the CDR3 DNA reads TGTGCCAGCGAGGACAGGGGGAATGAAAAACTGTTTTTT. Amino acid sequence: CASEDRGNEKLFF.